A selection of T cell receptor beta chains follows, all from one sample in a study of cytomegalovirus exposure and HLA in healthy donors. TCRdb keeps only in-frame clones here, not all; method: immunoSEQ multiplex PCR. The sample lists approximately 170,000 clones; around 63% were seen once. Sequenced material: PBMCs. These receptors were obtained from a woman between 18 and 29 years old in good health and CMV-seropositive. The CDR3 runs from the conserved cysteine through the conserved F or W. The order of the fields is CDR3 length, V gene, D gene, J gene, clone size, CDR3 DNA, CDR3 protein. D genes are given only for firm matches. Size tells how often a clone was seen (once, few, many) or the class of an expanded clone, and some rows leave it out.

cdr3_length: 17; v_call: TRBV18; d_call: TRBD1; j_call: TRBJ1-5; clone_size: NA; cdr3_nt: TGTGCCAGCTCACCGAGACAGGGGGCGGTGAGCAATCAGCCCCAGCATTTT; cdr3_aa: CASSPRQGAVSNQPQHF
cdr3_length: 15; v_call: TRBV19; d_call: TRBD1; j_call: TRBJ1-2; clone_size: NA; cdr3_nt: TGTGCCAGTAGTACGGGACAGGGTATGAATAATGGCTACACCTTC; cdr3_aa: CASSTGQGMNNGYTF
cdr3_length: 15; v_call: TRBV4-2; d_call: NA; j_call: TRBJ2-5; clone_size: NA; cdr3_nt: TGTGCCAGCAGCCAAGACTCGTTGCTTCGGGAGACCCAGTACTTC; cdr3_aa: CASSQDSLLRETQYF
cdr3_length: 11; v_call: TRBV30; d_call: NA; j_call: TRBJ1-2; clone_size: few; cdr3_nt: TGTGCCTGGAGTGTGATGCGCGGCTACACCTTC; cdr3_aa: CAWSVMRGYTF
cdr3_length: 14; v_call: TRBV7-9; d_call: TRBD1; j_call: TRBJ1-5; clone_size: NA; cdr3_nt: TGTGCCAGCAGCGGGACAGGGGAAAATCAGCCCCAGCATTTT; cdr3_aa: CASSGTGENQPQHF
cdr3_length: 14; v_call: TRBV18; d_call: NA; j_call: TRBJ2-7; clone_size: few; cdr3_nt: TGTGCCAGCTCACCAGCGGGATATTCCTACGAGCAGTACTTC; cdr3_aa: CASSPAGYSYEQYF
cdr3_length: 13; v_call: TRBV6-5; d_call: NA; j_call: TRBJ1-1; clone_size: few; cdr3_nt: TGTGCCAGCAGTTACGAGGTGGACACTGAAGCTTTCTTT; cdr3_aa: CASSYEVDTEAFF
cdr3_length: 16; v_call: TRBV4-1; d_call: NA; j_call: TRBJ1-2; clone_size: NA; cdr3_nt: TGCGCCAGCAGCCAACCCCGGGGAGGGGGTGAGGGTGGCTACACCTTC; cdr3_aa: CASSQPRGGGEGGYTF
cdr3_length: 13; v_call: TRBV19; d_call: TRBD1; j_call: TRBJ1-5; clone_size: NA; cdr3_nt: TGTGCCAGTTCGACAGGGTGGGATCAGCCCCAGCATTTT; cdr3_aa: CASSTGWDQPQHF
cdr3_length: 14; v_call: TRBV11-2; d_call: NA; j_call: TRBJ2-7; clone_size: NA; cdr3_nt: TGTGCCAGCAGCTCTGCGGGACTCCCTTACGAGCAGTACTTC; cdr3_aa: CASSSAGLPYEQYF
cdr3_length: 11; v_call: TRBV7-9; d_call: NA; j_call: TRBJ2-7; clone_size: NA; cdr3_nt: TGTGCCAGCAGTCCATCCTACGAGCAGTACTTC; cdr3_aa: CASSPSYEQYF
cdr3_length: 16; v_call: TRBV18; d_call: TRBD2; j_call: TRBJ2-5; clone_size: once; cdr3_nt: TGTGCCAGCTCACCGACTAGCGGGGGACGACAGCCTGCCCAGTACTTC; cdr3_aa: CASSPTSGGRQPAQYF
cdr3_length: 18; v_call: TRBV28; d_call: NA; j_call: TRBJ1-2; clone_size: once; cdr3_nt: TGTGCCAGCAGTCCCAGCGGGGTTGGGAAGGGAAGTTACTATGGCTACACCTTC; cdr3_aa: CASSPSGVGKGSYYGYTF
cdr3_length: 15; v_call: TRBV14; d_call: NA; j_call: TRBJ2-5; clone_size: NA; cdr3_nt: TGTGCCAGCAGCCAAGGTCCAGGGATACAAGAGACCCAGTACTTC; cdr3_aa: CASSQGPGIQETQYF
cdr3_length: 14; v_call: TRBV27; d_call: TRBD1; j_call: TRBJ1-2; clone_size: NA; cdr3_nt: TGTGCCAGCAGTTTTTCACAGGGGCGCTATGGCTACACCTTC; cdr3_aa: CASSFSQGRYGYTF
cdr3_length: 14; v_call: TRBV5-1; d_call: NA; j_call: TRBJ2-7; clone_size: NA; cdr3_nt: TGCGCCAGCAGCTTGATCCAGGGCAACTACGAGCAGTACTTC; cdr3_aa: CASSLIQGNYEQYF
cdr3_length: 14; v_call: TRBV28; d_call: NA; j_call: TRBJ1-1; clone_size: NA; cdr3_nt: TGTGCCAGCAGTTTAAGGGGCTTGGGCACTGAAGCTTTCTTT; cdr3_aa: CASSLRGLGTEAFF
cdr3_length: 16; v_call: TRBV5-1; d_call: TRBD1; j_call: TRBJ1-4; clone_size: once; cdr3_nt: TGCGCCAGCAGCCCGGGGCCCGGGACAGTTAATGAAAAACTGTTTTTT; cdr3_aa: CASSPGPGTVNEKLFF
cdr3_length: 14; v_call: TRBV28; d_call: TRBD1; j_call: TRBJ2-5; clone_size: NA; cdr3_nt: TGTGCCAGCAGAACAGGGGGTGGAATAGAGACCCAGTACTTC; cdr3_aa: CASRTGGGIETQYF
cdr3_length: 14; v_call: TRBV18; d_call: NA; j_call: TRBJ2-7; clone_size: NA; cdr3_nt: TGTGCCAGCTCACCAACAGCCCGATCCTACGAGCAGTACTTC; cdr3_aa: CASSPTARSYEQYF
cdr3_length: 15; v_call: TRBV30; d_call: TRBD1; j_call: TRBJ1-5; clone_size: NA; cdr3_nt: TGTGCCTGGAGTGCACCCGGGACAGGCAATCAGCCCCAGCATTTT; cdr3_aa: CAWSAPGTGNQPQHF
cdr3_length: 14; v_call: TRBV4-2; d_call: NA; j_call: TRBJ1-2; clone_size: few; cdr3_nt: TGTGCCAGCAGCCAAGATCTGGGTACAGATGGCTACACCTTC; cdr3_aa: CASSQDLGTDGYTF
cdr3_length: 13; v_call: TRBV19; d_call: NA; j_call: TRBJ2-5; clone_size: NA; cdr3_nt: TGTGCCAGTAGGGCGGATATCCAAGAGACCCAGTACTTC; cdr3_aa: CASRADIQETQYF
cdr3_length: 15; v_call: TRBV5-6; d_call: NA; j_call: TRBJ2-3; clone_size: NA; cdr3_nt: TGTGCCAGCAGCTTGGCGGTTGAGGGCACAGATACGCAGTATTTT; cdr3_aa: CASSLAVEGTDTQYF
cdr3_length: 16; v_call: TRBV19; d_call: NA; j_call: TRBJ2-7; clone_size: NA; cdr3_nt: TGTGCCAGTAGTGGGGAGGAAGGGCTCCCCCCCTACGAGCAGTACTTC; cdr3_aa: CASSGEEGLPPYEQYF
cdr3_length: 11; v_call: TRBV6-6; d_call: NA; j_call: TRBJ1-4; clone_size: few; cdr3_nt: TGTGCCAGCAGAGAGTATGAAAAACTGTTTTTT; cdr3_aa: CASREYEKLFF
cdr3_length: 14; v_call: TRBV5-1; d_call: NA; j_call: TRBJ1-1; clone_size: NA; cdr3_nt: TGCGCCAGCAGCCCCAGACAGGTGCTCACTGAAGCTTTCTTT; cdr3_aa: CASSPRQVLTEAFF
cdr3_length: 15; v_call: TRBV7-8; d_call: NA; j_call: TRBJ1-5; clone_size: few; cdr3_nt: TGTGCCAGCAGCTCCAAGACAGGAAGCAATCAGCCCCAGCATTTT; cdr3_aa: CASSSKTGSNQPQHF
cdr3_length: 15; v_call: TRBV7-3; d_call: NA; j_call: TRBJ2-5; clone_size: NA; cdr3_nt: TGTGCCAGCAGCTTAACGGGTGGGGGGCAAGAGACCCAGTACTTC; cdr3_aa: CASSLTGGGQETQYF
cdr3_length: 13; v_call: TRBV19; d_call: NA; j_call: TRBJ1-1; clone_size: NA; cdr3_nt: TGTGCCAGTAGCCCTTTCGGTTACACTGAAGCTTTCTTT; cdr3_aa: CASSPFGYTEAFF
cdr3_length: 15; v_call: TRBV27; d_call: NA; j_call: TRBJ1-3; clone_size: few; cdr3_nt: TGTGCCAGCAGGCCACAGGACTACTCTGGAAACACCATATATTTT; cdr3_aa: CASRPQDYSGNTIYF
cdr3_length: 15; v_call: TRBV5-4; d_call: TRBD1; j_call: TRBJ1-1; clone_size: NA; cdr3_nt: TGTGCCAGCACCCGGACAGGGGGGCTAAAAACTGAAGCTTTCTTT; cdr3_aa: CASTRTGGLKTEAFF
cdr3_length: 14; v_call: TRBV28; d_call: TRBD1; j_call: TRBJ1-2; clone_size: NA; cdr3_nt: TGTGCCAGCAGTCTAATGGACAGGGAGAGGGGCTACACCTTC; cdr3_aa: CASSLMDRERGYTF
cdr3_length: 12; v_call: TRBV30; d_call: NA; j_call: TRBJ2-1; clone_size: NA; cdr3_nt: TGTGCCTGGAGTGTGGTAGGGGGTAAGCAGTTCTTC; cdr3_aa: CAWSVVGGKQFF
cdr3_length: 15; v_call: TRBV6-5; d_call: TRBD2; j_call: TRBJ2-7; clone_size: few; cdr3_nt: TGTGCCAGCAGCCCGACTAGCGGGAGCTCCTACGAGCAGTACTTC; cdr3_aa: CASSPTSGSSYEQYF
cdr3_length: 14; v_call: TRBV7-8; d_call: NA; j_call: TRBJ1-6; clone_size: once; cdr3_nt: TGTGCCAGCAGCTTAACCTTTGATGGCACACCCCTCCACTTT; cdr3_aa: CASSLTFDGTPLHF
cdr3_length: 16; v_call: TRBV19; d_call: TRBD1; j_call: TRBJ1-3; clone_size: NA; cdr3_nt: TGTGCCAGTAGTACCGGCGACAGGGGAAAAGGAAACACCATATATTTT; cdr3_aa: CASSTGDRGKGNTIYF
cdr3_length: 15; v_call: TRBV6-1; d_call: NA; j_call: TRBJ2-7; clone_size: NA; cdr3_nt: TGTGCCAGCAGTGACGTTCCTCCCGCGTCCTACGAGCAGTACTTC; cdr3_aa: CASSDVPPASYEQYF
cdr3_length: 16; v_call: TRBV30; d_call: TRBD2; j_call: TRBJ2-3; clone_size: NA; cdr3_nt: TGTGCCTGGAGTGTCGGGACTAGCGTACTGACAGATACGCAGTATTTT; cdr3_aa: CAWSVGTSVLTDTQYF
cdr3_length: 15; v_call: TRBV13; d_call: TRBD2; j_call: TRBJ2-1; clone_size: NA; cdr3_nt: TGTGCCAGCAGCTTAGGCCTTTGGGGGGGCAATGAGCAGTTCTTC; cdr3_aa: CASSLGLWGGNEQFF
cdr3_length: 14; v_call: TRBV6-1; d_call: TRBD1; j_call: TRBJ1-2; clone_size: once; cdr3_nt: TGTGCCAGCACCTGGGACAGGGGGGACTATGGCTACACCTTC; cdr3_aa: CASTWDRGDYGYTF
cdr3_length: 14; v_call: TRBV30; d_call: TRBD2; j_call: TRBJ2-7; clone_size: NA; cdr3_nt: TGTGCCTGGGGGCCGGGACTAGCGGGAGAAAGGCAGTACTTC; cdr3_aa: CAWGPGLAGERQYF
cdr3_length: 15; v_call: TRBV9; d_call: TRBD2; j_call: TRBJ2-1; clone_size: few; cdr3_nt: TGTGCCAGCAGCCCTCTAGCGGGGGGGATGGATGAGCAGTTCTTC; cdr3_aa: CASSPLAGGMDEQFF
cdr3_length: 16; v_call: TRBV6-1; d_call: NA; j_call: TRBJ2-3; clone_size: NA; cdr3_nt: TGTGCCAGCAGTGAACCTGGTAGCGGTGCCCTTGATACGCAGTATTTT; cdr3_aa: CASSEPGSGALDTQYF
cdr3_length: 13; v_call: TRBV6-1; d_call: TRBD1; j_call: TRBJ1-2; clone_size: NA; cdr3_nt: TGTGCCAGCAGTGTAGGGGGACAGAGATTAGACACCTTC; cdr3_aa: CASSVGGQRLDTF
cdr3_length: 16; v_call: TRBV6-5; d_call: NA; j_call: TRBJ1-3; clone_size: NA; cdr3_nt: TGTGCCAGCAGTTACGCCTCAGGGGTCGCGGGAAACACCATATATTTT; cdr3_aa: CASSYASGVAGNTIYF
cdr3_length: 14; v_call: TRBV4-2; d_call: NA; j_call: TRBJ1-2; clone_size: NA; cdr3_nt: TGTGCCAGCAGGGGGGGGGCATCGGTTTATGGCTACACCTTC; cdr3_aa: CASRGGASVYGYTF
cdr3_length: 11; v_call: TRBV5-4; d_call: TRBD1; j_call: TRBJ1-1; clone_size: few; cdr3_nt: TGTGCCAGCAGCACAGGGGGTGAAGCTTTCTTT; cdr3_aa: CASSTGGEAFF
cdr3_length: 17; v_call: TRBV7-9; d_call: NA; j_call: TRBJ2-3; clone_size: NA; cdr3_nt: TGTGCCAGCAGCGTATTCTCCGGGACATGGTCGACAGATACGCAGTATTTT; cdr3_aa: CASSVFSGTWSTDTQYF
cdr3_length: 12; v_call: TRBV29-1; d_call: NA; j_call: TRBJ2-3; clone_size: NA; cdr3_nt: TGCAGCGTTGGCGGGTTCACAGATACGCAGTATTTT; cdr3_aa: CSVGGFTDTQYF
cdr3_length: 12; v_call: TRBV30; d_call: NA; j_call: TRBJ1-1; clone_size: NA; cdr3_nt: TGTGCCTGGAGCTCGGGGGGTTCTGAAGCTTTCTTT; cdr3_aa: CAWSSGGSEAFF
cdr3_length: 17; v_call: TRBV21-1; d_call: NA; j_call: TRBJ2-7; clone_size: NA; cdr3_nt: TGTGCCAGCAGCATTAACGGCCCTAGGGGCCTAACCTACGAGCAGTACTTC; cdr3_aa: CASSINGPRGLTYEQYF